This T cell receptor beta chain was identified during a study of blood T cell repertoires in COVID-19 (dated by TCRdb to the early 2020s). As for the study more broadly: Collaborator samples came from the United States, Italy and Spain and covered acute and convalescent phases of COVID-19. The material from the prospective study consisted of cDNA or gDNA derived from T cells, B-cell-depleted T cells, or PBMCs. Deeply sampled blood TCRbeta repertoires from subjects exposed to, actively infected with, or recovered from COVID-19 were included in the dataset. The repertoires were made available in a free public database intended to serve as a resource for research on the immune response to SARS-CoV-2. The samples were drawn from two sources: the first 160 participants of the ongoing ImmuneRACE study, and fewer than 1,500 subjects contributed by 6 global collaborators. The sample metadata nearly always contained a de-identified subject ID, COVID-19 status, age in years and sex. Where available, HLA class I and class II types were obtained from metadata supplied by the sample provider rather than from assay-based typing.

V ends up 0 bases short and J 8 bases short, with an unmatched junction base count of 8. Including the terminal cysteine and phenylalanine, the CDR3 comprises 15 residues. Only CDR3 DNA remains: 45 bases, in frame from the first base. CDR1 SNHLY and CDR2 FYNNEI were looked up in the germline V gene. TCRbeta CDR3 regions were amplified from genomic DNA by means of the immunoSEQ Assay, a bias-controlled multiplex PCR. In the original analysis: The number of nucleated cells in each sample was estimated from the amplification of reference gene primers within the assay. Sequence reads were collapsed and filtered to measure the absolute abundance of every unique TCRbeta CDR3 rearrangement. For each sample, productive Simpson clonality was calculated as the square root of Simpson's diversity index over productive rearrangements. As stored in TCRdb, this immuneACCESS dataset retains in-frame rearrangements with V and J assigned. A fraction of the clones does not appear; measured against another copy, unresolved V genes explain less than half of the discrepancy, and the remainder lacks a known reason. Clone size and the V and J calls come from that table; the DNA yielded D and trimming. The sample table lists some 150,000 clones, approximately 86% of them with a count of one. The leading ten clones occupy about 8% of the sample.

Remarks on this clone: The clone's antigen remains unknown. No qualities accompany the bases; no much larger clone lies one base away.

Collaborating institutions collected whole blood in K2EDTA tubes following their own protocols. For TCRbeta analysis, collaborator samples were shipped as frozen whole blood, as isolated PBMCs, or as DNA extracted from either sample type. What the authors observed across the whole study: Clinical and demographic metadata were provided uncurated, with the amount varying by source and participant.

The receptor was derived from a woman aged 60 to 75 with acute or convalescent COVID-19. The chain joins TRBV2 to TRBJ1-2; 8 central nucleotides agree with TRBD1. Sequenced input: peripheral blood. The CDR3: CASSEATGQGRGYTF. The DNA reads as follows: TGTGCCAGCAGTGAAGCTACTGGACAGGGTCGCGGCTACACCTTC.